The 21 T cell receptor beta chains given below trace back to one sample, sequenced in a study of T cells in Graves' hyperthyroidism and ophthalmopathy. TCR beta CDR3 regions were amplified from RNA. First-round RT-PCR with HTBI primers amplified the TCR CDR3 region. TCRdb reprocessed the multiplex PCR reads with MiXCR, giving one entry per CDR3 protein. Of roughly 300,000 distinct CDR3 sequences listed, roughly 20% are singletons. Sequencing was done on a sample of blood. The receptors originated from a woman between 45 and 60 years old with Graves' hyperthyroidism.

The table lists this clonotype with many counts. The V call is TRBV2, the J call TRBJ2-4; D could derive from TRBD1 or TRBD2 (7 bases each). From germline, CDR1 is SNHLY and CDR2 FYNNEI. CDR3 length: 15 amino acids. The V gene lost 8 bases and the J gene lost 0 bases, with 14 bases spanning the gap. The CDR3 DNA sequence: TGTGCCAGCGAAGCGGGACAGATAGCCAAAAACATTCAGTACTTC. Its translation is CASEAGQIAKNIQYF.

The chain has TRBV7-2 and TRBJ1-1, with 7 positions matching TRBD1. Germline V gene data show CDR1 as SGHTA and CDR2 as FQGNSA. The CDR3 totals 16 residues. Trimming at V came to 4 bases and at J to 4 bases, leaving 12 bases not matched to a gene. CDR3 in amino acids: CASSSDPPRQGTEAFF. CDR3 nucleotides: TGTGCCAGCAGCTCCGATCCTCCTCGACAGGGCACTGAAGCTTTCTTT.

Many counts were recorded for this clonotype. The rearrangement links TRBV28 to TRBJ2-1; 8 bases agree with TRBD1. Trimming at V came to 7 bases and at J to 6 bases, leaving 14 bases not matched to a gene. This CDR3 spans 16 amino acids. Germline V CDR1 and CDR2: MDHEN, SYDVKM. CDR3 DNA sequence: TGTGCCAGCACTAGCCCGGGGGACAGGCTAAGCAATGAGCAGTTCTTC. This translates into CASTSPGDRLSNEQFF.

The table lists this clonotype with many counts. The chain links TRBV30 to TRBJ2-3; D is unresolved. Germline V gene sequence: CDR1 GTSNPN, CDR2 SVGIG (reference sequence). The CDR3 length is 13 residues. V lost 5 bases and J lost 6, with 15 bases in between. The chain's CDR3 is CAWGRTPADTQYF. The DNA of the CDR3 is TGTGCCTGGGGTCGGACCCCGGCTGATACGCAGTATTTT.

The V call is TRBV5-1, the J call TRBJ2-3; D may be TRBD2 (7 bases). There are 17 residues in the CDR3. Per germline, CDR1 SGHRS and CDR2 YFSETQ. Trimming took 4 bases from V and 4 from J, leaving 22 bases between them. The CDR3 nucleotides are TGCGCCAGCAGCGGCCCCGGGGGGCGCGTTTATTCAGATACGCAGTATTTT. It codes for CASSGPGGRVYSDTQYF.

Ten or more counts support this clonotype. V gene TRBV3-1 combines with J gene TRBJ2-7; no reliable D call. There are 15 residues in the CDR3. Per germline, CDR1 LGHDT and CDR2 YNNKEL (reference sequence). V lost 0 bases, J lost 0 bases, and 9 bases lay in between. For the CDR3, the DNA is TGTGCCAGCAGCCAAGACCCCTATAGCTCCTACGAGCAGTACTTC. It encodes CASSQDPYSSYEQYF.

V is TRBV20-1 and J is TRBJ1-1; D remains unclear. Per germline, CDR1 DFQATT and CDR2 SNEGSKA (reference sequence). V was trimmed by 3 bases and J by 0 bases, leaving 8 bases between them. The CDR3 covers 13 residues. CDR3 coding DNA: TGCAGTGCTAGGGACGTTATGAACACTGAAGCTTTCTTT. The encoded protein is CSARDVMNTEAFF.

This clonotype was detected ten times or more. V usage is TRBV6-2 or TRBV6-3 and J usage is TRBJ2-5; the D is unclear. The germline CDR1 and CDR2 sequences are MNHEY and SVGEGT. Between the trimmed V and J ends, which lost 1 base and 5 bases, there was a span of 5 bases. The CDR3 totals 12 residues. The DNA of the CDR3 is TGTGCCAGCAGTTACTTTGCCGAGACCCAGTACTTC. Protein: CASSYFAETQYF.

This clonotype was recorded a few times. This sequence joins TRBV11-3 and TRBJ1-6, with D unclear. Germline V gives CDR1 SGHNT, CDR2 YENEEA. The CDR3 totals 14 residues. The V gene lost 5 bases and the J gene lost 9 bases, with 14 bases spanning the gap. CDR3 sequence: CASSHPGEGSPLHF. The CDR3 DNA sequence: TGTGCCAGCAGCCACCCGGGCGAGGGTTCACCCCTCCACTTT.

This clonotype was found many times. The J gene is TRBJ1-5, the V gene TRBV18; D may be TRBD1 (6 bases). Germline loops: CDR1 KGHSH, CDR2 LQKENI. The V end lost 3 bases, the J end lost 4 bases, and 13 bases lay between the germline ends. CDR3 length: 15 amino acids. The CDR3 DNA sequence: TGTGCCAGCTCACCGGAGGGGGGCCGGAATCAGCCCCAGCATTTT. Translated: CASSPEGGRNQPQHF.

The V call is TRBV28, the J call TRBJ1-6; possible D gene TRBD1, 5 bases. Germline CDR1 and CDR2: MDHEN and SYDVKM. Trimming stripped 6 bases from V and 10 bases from J, with 16 bases between. This CDR3 has 14 amino acids. The CDR3 protein is CASRSGPLTSPLHF. The CDR3 DNA sequence: TGTGCCAGCAGGTCGGGACCCTTAACCTCACCCCTCCACTTT.

The chain carries TRBV30 and TRBJ2-2, with TRBD1 identical over 9 bases. Trimming took 5 bases from V and 7 from J; bases not matched to a gene: 5. CDR3 length: 13 residues. From germline, CDR1 is GTSNPN and CDR2 SVGIG (reference sequence). The CDR3 bases are TGTGCCTGGTCGGGACAGGGCCTCGGGGAGCTGTTTTTT. Protein sequence: CAWSGQGLGELFF.

The V and J genes are TRBV5-1 and TRBJ2-1, with 12 bases matching TRBD2. Germline V gene lookup returns CDR1 SGHRS and CDR2 YFSETQ. This CDR3 spans 14 amino acids. V shed 7 bases and J 4 bases; nucleotides not matched to a gene: 3. CDR3 nucleotide sequence: TGCGCCAGCCGACTAGCGGGAGCTTACAATGAGCAGTTCTTC. Its protein product is CASRLAGAYNEQFF.

There are a few counts of this clonotype. The chain joins TRBV3-1 to TRBJ2-3; either TRBD1 or TRBD2 may fit D (6 bases each). The V gene lost 0 bases and the J gene lost 2 bases, with 12 bases spanning the gap. Germline-derived CDR1 and CDR2 are LGHDT and YNNKEL (reference sequence). The CDR3 is made up of 16 amino acids. CDR3 sequence: CASSQERGHPTDTQYF. CDR3 in DNA: TGTGCCAGCAGCCAAGAGCGGGGACACCCCACAGATACGCAGTATTTT.

This clonotype came up many times. The chain uses TRBV7-9 and TRBJ2-5; the match to TRBD1 covers 8 bases. The V gene end was trimmed by 5 bases and the J gene end by 5 bases; junction bases not matched to a gene: 7. The CDR3 runs 14 residues. The germline gives CDR1 SEHNR, CDR2 FQNEAQ (reference sequence). The DNA of the CDR3 is TGTGCCAGCAGCATCGGGACAGGAGGGGAGACCCAGTACTTC. Amino acids: CASSIGTGGETQYF.

The V gene is TRBV30, the J gene TRBJ1-4; D perhaps matches TRBD1 (5 bases). V dropped 1 base and J dropped 7 bases, with 10 bases sitting between them. Germline V gives CDR1 GTSNPN, CDR2 SVGIG (reference sequence). The CDR3 is made up of 13 amino acids. The CDR3 coding sequence is TGTGCCTGGAGTGGGGGCCGATTTGAAAAACTGTTTTTT. It translates to CAWSGGRFEKLFF.

The CDR3 is CASSTGQNGIYQETQYF. As DNA, the CDR3 is TGTGCCAGCAGTACGGGACAAAACGGTATTTACCAAGAGACCCAGTACTTC. This rearrangement joins TRBV6-1 to TRBJ2-5; a possible D gene is TRBD1 (6 bases). V dropped 5 bases and J dropped 0 bases, with 19 bases sitting between them. CDR1 MNHNS and CDR2 SASEGT come from the germline V gene. The CDR3 extends over 17 amino acids.

V is TRBV5-1 and J is TRBJ2-5; D gene ambiguous. Trimming removed 0 bases at V and 1 base at J, with 13 bases between. CDR1 SGHRS and CDR2 YFSETQ come from the germline V gene. The CDR3 is 16 amino acids. This CDR3 reads CASSLEAATIQETQYF. CDR3 bases: TGCGCCAGCAGCTTGGAGGCAGCTACCATCCAAGAGACCCAGTACTTC.

This clonotype was seen a few times. The chain combines TRBV27 with TRBJ2-5; D remains unclear. The CDR3 spans 12 residues. Trimming cost V 6 bases and J 1 base, with 6 bases left between them. Germline V gene data show CDR1 as MNHEY and CDR2 as SMNVEV (reference sequence). The DNA of the CDR3 is TGTGCCAGCAGCGACCCCCAAGAGACCCAGTACTTC. It encodes CASSDPQETQYF.

This clonotype was picked up a small number of times. The chain joins TRBV20-1 to TRBJ1-3; D is uncertain. This CDR3 has 16 amino acids. CDR1 is DFQATT, CDR2 SNEGSKA, per germline (reference sequence). V was shortened by 0 bases and J by 4 bases, with 16 bases between the two germline ends. The DNA of the CDR3 is TGCAGTGCTAGAGATCAAGGAGGTTGGTCCGGAAACACCATATATTTT. Translation gives CSARDQGGWSGNTIYF.

This clonotype was recorded at least ten times. The chain links TRBV5-1 to TRBJ2-1, with 9 bases lining up with TRBD1. The CDR3 contains 17 residues. Trimming removed 4 bases from V and 4 bases from J; junction bases left unmatched: 12. Germline lookup yields CDR1 SGHRS and CDR2 YFSETQ. For the CDR3, the DNA is TGCGCCAGCAGCGCTACACCATGGGACAGGGATTACAATGAGCAGTTCTTC. Protein: CASSATPWDRDYNEQFF.